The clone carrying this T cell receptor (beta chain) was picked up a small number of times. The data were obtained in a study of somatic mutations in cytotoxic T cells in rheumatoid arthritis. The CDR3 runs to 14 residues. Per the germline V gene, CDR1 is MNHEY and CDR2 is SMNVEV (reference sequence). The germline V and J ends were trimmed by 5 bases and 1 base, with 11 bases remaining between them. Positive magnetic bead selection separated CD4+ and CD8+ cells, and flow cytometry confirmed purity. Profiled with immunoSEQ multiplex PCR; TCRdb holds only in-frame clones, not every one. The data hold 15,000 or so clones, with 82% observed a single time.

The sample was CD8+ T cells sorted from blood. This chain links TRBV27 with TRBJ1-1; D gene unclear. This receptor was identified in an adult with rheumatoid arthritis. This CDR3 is CASSRSRENTEAFF. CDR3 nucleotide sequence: TGTGCCAGCAGTCGATCCCGAGAGAACACTGAAGCTTTCTTT.